One TCR beta chain is described in this entry. Its target is not known. This entry is derived from a study of OX40 agonist ivuxolimab in advanced cancers. The CDR3 extends over 14 amino acids. Looked up from germline, CDR1 is SGHTS and CDR2 is YDEGEE. The germline V and J ends were trimmed by 2 bases and 1 base, with 7 bases remaining between them. Sequenced by immunoSEQ multiplex PCR; TCRdb stores in-frame clones only, minus some. Counted here are roughly 36,000 clones, around 74% occurring once; the ten biggest clones make up roughly 12%. With baseline, cycle 4 day 1, and cycle 7 day 1 as timepoints, blood was sampled. Whole-study results and caveats: Clones of CD4+ and CD8+ blood T cells grew by week 6 at doses of 0.1 to 3.0 mg/kg.

Sequencing used CD4+ or CD8+ T cells sorted from blood, obtained in a trial of the OX40 agonist ivuxolimab. The TCR sequence derives from an adult with an advanced solid tumor such as melanoma, head and neck, liver or kidney cancer. The chain uses TRBV5-8 and TRBJ1-5; D uncertain. The CDR3 loop reads CASSLRVSNQPQHF. CDR3 sequence (DNA): TGTGCCAGCAGCTTACGGGTGAGCAATCAGCCCCAGCATTTT. Full variable domain (outside the CDR3, taken from reference TRBV5-8 and TRBJ1-5): EAGVTQSPTHLIKTRGQQATLRCSPISGHTSVYWYQQALGLGLQFLLWYDEGEERNRGNFPPRFSGRQFPNYSSELNVNALELEDSALYLCASSLRVSNQPQHFGDGTRLSIL.